This T cell receptor beta chain was captured by sequencing in a study of OX40 agonist ivuxolimab in advanced cancers. Study details: Patients received ivuxolimab, an agonistic anti-OX40 (CD134) antibody. Study-level findings and limits: CD8+ T cells averaged more expanded clones than CD4+. By week 6 at 0.1 to 3.0 mg/kg, blood CD4+ and CD8+ T cells had expanded clonally.

Germline assignment: CDR1 MNHEY and CDR2 SVGAGI. V was shortened by 5 bases and J by 0 bases, with 11 bases between the two germline ends. This CDR3 spans 15 amino acids. At baseline, cycle 4 day 1, and cycle 7 day 1, blood was sampled. The assay was immunoSEQ multiplex PCR, and TCRdb's table has in-frame clones only and misses some. The profile shows about 88,000 clones, more than 70% of them singletons. Comment on this clone: The antigen is not known.

The TCR originated in an adult with an advanced solid tumor such as melanoma, head and neck, liver or kidney cancer. Sequencing was performed on CD4+ or CD8+ T cells sorted from blood, taken in a trial of the OX40 agonist ivuxolimab. The gene calls are TRBV6-5 and TRBJ2-1; D unclear. Here the CDR3 DNA reads TGTGCCAGCAGTCTCAGTCCATTCTCCTACAATGAGCAGTTCTTC. This codes for CASSLSPFSYNEQFF.